These 3 T cell receptor beta chains originate from one sample sequenced in a study of regulatory T cells in long-lasting Graves disease (dated by TCRdb to about 2021). Preparation of the library involved multiplex PCR. TCRdb names Illumina HiSeq 4000 as the instrument used. iRepertoire HTBI primers and Arm-PCR amplification of CDR3 regions were used to construct TCR beta libraries. In TCRdb, the public reads were trimmed at Q25 with fastp and aligned with MiXCR, with productive beta chains retained. Each CDR3 protein gets just one entry, which takes the most common genes and DNA from the rows behind it. A total of about 400,000 distinct CDR3 sequences appear in this sample, around 15% of them only once. Of the sample, 22% falls within the top ten clones. Taken with the paper, the label for time point translates to: newly diagnosed GD, antithyroid drugs for less than 3 months. RNA was extracted from PBMCs in TRIzol for both TCR sequencing and RNA sequencing.

The sample here was peripheral blood mononuclear cells (PBMCs), taken at new diagnosis, from a patient treated with antithyroid drugs. Receptors originate from a female donor with Graves disease.

The sample holds many counts of this clonotype. The chain recombines TRBV18 with TRBJ2-7; no reliable D call. Germline CDR1 and CDR2: KGHSH and LQKENI. This CDR3 spans 12 amino acids. Trimming shortened V by 2 bases and J by 2 bases, and 4 bases separated the two germline ends. CDR3 DNA sequence: TGTGCCAGCTCACCAGTGACCTACGAGCAGTACTTC. Its translation: CASSPVTYEQYF.

This clonotype was counted a few times. The gene calls are TRBV5-1 and TRBJ1-3; maybe TRBD1 (6 bases). The germline gives CDR1 SGHRS, CDR2 YFSETQ. V was trimmed by 0 bases and J by 0 bases, leaving 10 bases between them. The CDR3 sequence is 16 residues long. The CDR3 DNA sequence: TGCGCCAGCAGCTTGGACAGGGTCTACTCTGGAAACACCATATATTTT. This codes for CASSLDRVYSGNTIYF.

This clonotype was seen ten or more times. J is TRBJ2-1 and V is TRBV28, with D hard to call. Trimming removed 5 bases at V and 9 bases at J, with 11 bases between. Germline V gene lookup returns CDR1 MDHEN and CDR2 SYDVKM. The CDR3 sequence is 12 residues long. CDR3 in amino acids: CASSPRRAEQFF. The DNA of the CDR3 is TGTGCCAGCAGTCCCCGTAGGGCTGAGCAGTTCTTC.